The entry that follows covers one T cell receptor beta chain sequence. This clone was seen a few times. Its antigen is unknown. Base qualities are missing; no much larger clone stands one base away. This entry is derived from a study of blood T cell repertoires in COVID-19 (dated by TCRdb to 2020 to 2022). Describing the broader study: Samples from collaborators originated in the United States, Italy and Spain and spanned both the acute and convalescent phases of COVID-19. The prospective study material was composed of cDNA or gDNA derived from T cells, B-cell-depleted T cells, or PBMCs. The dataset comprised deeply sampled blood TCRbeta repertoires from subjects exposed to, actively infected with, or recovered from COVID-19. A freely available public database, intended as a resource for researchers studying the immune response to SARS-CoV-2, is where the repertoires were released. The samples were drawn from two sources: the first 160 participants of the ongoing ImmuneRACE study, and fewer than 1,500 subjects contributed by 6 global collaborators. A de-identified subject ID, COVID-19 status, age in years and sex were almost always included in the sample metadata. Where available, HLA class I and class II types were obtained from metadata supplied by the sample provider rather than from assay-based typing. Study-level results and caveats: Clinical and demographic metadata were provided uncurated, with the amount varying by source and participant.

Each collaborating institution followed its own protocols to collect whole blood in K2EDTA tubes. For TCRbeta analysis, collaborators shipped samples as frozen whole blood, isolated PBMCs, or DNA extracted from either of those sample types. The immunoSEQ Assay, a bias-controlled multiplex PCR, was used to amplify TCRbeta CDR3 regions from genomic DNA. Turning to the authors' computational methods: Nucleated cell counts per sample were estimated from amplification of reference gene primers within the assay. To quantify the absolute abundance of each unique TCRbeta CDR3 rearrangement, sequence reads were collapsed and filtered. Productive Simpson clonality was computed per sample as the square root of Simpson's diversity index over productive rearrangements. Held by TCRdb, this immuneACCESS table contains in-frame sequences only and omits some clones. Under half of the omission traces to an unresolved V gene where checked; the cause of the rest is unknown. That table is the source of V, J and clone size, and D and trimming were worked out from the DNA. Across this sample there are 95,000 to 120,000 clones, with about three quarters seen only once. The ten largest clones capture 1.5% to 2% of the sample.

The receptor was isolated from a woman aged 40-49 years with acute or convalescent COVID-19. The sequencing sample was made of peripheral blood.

The CDR3 reads CASSESLAGGHNEQFF. The sequence in DNA is TGTGCCAGCAGTGAATCCTTAGCGGGGGGGCACAATGAGCAGTTCTTC. The V and J genes are TRBV6-1 and TRBJ2-1, with 11 junctional bases fitting TRBD2. The CDR3 goes from the cysteine to the phenylalanine over 16 residues. Only the CDR3 DNA stays, 48 bases, in frame from base 1. Based on the germline V gene, the CDR1 and CDR2 sequences are MNHNS and SASEGT. The V end gives up 2 bases and the J end 5 bases, leaving 5 bases in the junction not matched to a gene.